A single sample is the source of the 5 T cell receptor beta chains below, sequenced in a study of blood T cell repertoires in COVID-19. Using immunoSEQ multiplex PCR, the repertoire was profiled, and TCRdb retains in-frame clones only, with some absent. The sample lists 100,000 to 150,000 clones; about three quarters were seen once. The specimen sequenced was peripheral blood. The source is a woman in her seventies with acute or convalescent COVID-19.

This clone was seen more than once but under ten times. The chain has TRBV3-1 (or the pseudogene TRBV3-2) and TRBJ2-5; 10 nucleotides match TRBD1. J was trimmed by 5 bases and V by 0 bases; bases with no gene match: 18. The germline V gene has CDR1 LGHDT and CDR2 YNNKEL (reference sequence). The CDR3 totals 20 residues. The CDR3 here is CASSQDRWLDRGRGDETQYF. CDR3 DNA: TGTGCCAGCAGCCAAGATCGGTGGTTAGACAGGGGGCGCGGGGACGAGACCCAGTACTTC.

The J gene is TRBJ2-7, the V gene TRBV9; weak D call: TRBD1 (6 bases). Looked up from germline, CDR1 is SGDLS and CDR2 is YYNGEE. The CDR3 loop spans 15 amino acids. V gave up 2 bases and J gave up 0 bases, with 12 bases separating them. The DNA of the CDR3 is TGTGCCAGCAGCGTCGGGACATCTAGCTCCTACGAGCAGTACTTC. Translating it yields CASSVGTSSSYEQYF.

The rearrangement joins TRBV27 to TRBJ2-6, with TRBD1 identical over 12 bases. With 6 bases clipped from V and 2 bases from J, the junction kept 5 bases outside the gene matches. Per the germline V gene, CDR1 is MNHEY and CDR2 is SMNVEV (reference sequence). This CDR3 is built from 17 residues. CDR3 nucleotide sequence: TGTGCCAGCAGCCGAGGGACAGGGGGCGCTGGGGCCAACGTCCTGACTTTC. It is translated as CASSRGTGGAGANVLTF. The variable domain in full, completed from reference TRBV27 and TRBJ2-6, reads EAQVTQNPRYLITVTGKKLTVTCSQNMNHEYMSWYRQDPGLGLRQIYYSMNVEVTDKGDVPEGYKVSRKEKRNFPLILESPSPNQTSLYFCASSRGTGGAGANVLTFGAGSRLTVL.

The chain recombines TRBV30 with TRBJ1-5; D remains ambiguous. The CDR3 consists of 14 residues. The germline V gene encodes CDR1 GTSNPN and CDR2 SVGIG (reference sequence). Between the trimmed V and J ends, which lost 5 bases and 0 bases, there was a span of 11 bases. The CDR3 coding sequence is TGTGCCTGGTCCCGTCACAATAGCAATCAGCCCCAGCATTTT. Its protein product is CAWSRHNSNQPQHF.

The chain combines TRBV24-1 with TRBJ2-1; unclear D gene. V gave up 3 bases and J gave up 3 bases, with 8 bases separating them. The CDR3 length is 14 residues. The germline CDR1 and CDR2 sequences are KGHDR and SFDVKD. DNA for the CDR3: TGTGCCACCAGTGATCTAAACTACTACAATGAGCAGTTCTTC. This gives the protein CATSDLNYYNEQFF.